These 23 T cell receptor beta chains were sequenced from one sample in a study of cytomegalovirus exposure and HLA in healthy donors. Primers for the PCR totalled 60 Vbeta and 13 Jbeta. Profiling relied on immunoSEQ multiplex PCR, and the TCRdb table lists in-frame clones only, not all of them. This sample has some 100,000 clones, with 65% to 80% found just once. Source material: PBMCs. Every receptor here comes from a man between 50 and 59 years old in good health and CMV-seronegative.

The chain combines TRBV5-1 with TRBJ1-4; TRBD1 is a possible D gene (6 bases). The CDR3 extends over 15 amino acids. Trimming removed 3 bases at V and 8 bases at J, with 17 bases between. The germline V gene encodes CDR1 SGHRS and CDR2 YFSETQ. This chain's CDR3 is CASSSGTPLGEKLFF. For the CDR3, the DNA is TGCGCCAGCAGCTCCGGGACACCCCTCGGCGAAAAACTGTTTTTT.

This clone was seen just once. The chain employs TRBV7-9 and TRBJ2-3; TRBD1 matches at 9 bases. The CDR3 extends over 15 amino acids. Per germline, CDR1 SEHNR and CDR2 FQNEAQ (reference sequence). V lost 4 bases to trimming and J lost 10 bases; unmatched junction nucleotides: 12. DNA of the CDR3: TGTGCCAGCAGCTCCCCGGGACAGGGCCTATGGGCGCAGTATTTT. It translates to CASSSPGQGLWAQYF.

The chain uses TRBV9 and TRBJ2-2; a possible D gene is TRBD2 (5 bases). Germline loops: CDR1 SGDLS, CDR2 YYNGEE. V was trimmed by 3 bases and J by 4 bases, leaving 16 bases between them. There are 16 residues in the CDR3. As DNA, the CDR3 is TGTGCCAGCAGCGCCACCGGGAATCGGGTCACCGGGGAGCTGTTTTTT. This sequence encodes CASSATGNRVTGELFF.

This clone came up a few times. CDR3 DNA: TGTGCCAGCAGTTGGCGGAGGGGGCCTGGGGCCAACGTCCTGACTTTC. Amino acid sequence: CASSWRRGPGANVLTF. J is TRBJ2-6 and V is TRBV27; D is perhaps TRBD1 (7 bases). CDR3 length: 16 amino acids. Germline V gives CDR1 MNHEY, CDR2 SMNVEV (reference sequence). V lost 4 bases, J lost 2 bases, and 12 bases lay in between.

This clone has just a few counts. The chain couples TRBV5-6 to TRBJ1-1, with a possible D match to TRBD1 (6 bases). Trimming shortened V by 0 bases and J by 8 bases, and 17 bases separated the two germline ends. The V gene's germline CDR1 is SGHDT and CDR2 YYEEEE. This CDR3 is 15 amino acids long. The CDR3 region is CASSLGPLQGGEAFF. The CDR3 DNA reads as TGTGCCAGCAGCTTGGGTCCGCTACAGGGTGGGGAAGCTTTCTTT.

J is TRBJ2-4 and V is TRBV6-4; 7 nucleotides align to TRBD1. CDR1 and CDR2 (germline): MRHNA, SNTAGT. J lost 3 bases, V lost 7 bases, and 9 bases had no gene match. This CDR3 contains 15 residues. This CDR3 reads CASTCDRANKNIQYF. The CDR3 DNA reads as TGTGCCAGCACCTGCGACAGGGCAAACAAAAACATTCAGTACTTC.

This chain connects TRBV7-9 to TRBJ1-1, with TRBD1 matching over 7 bases. Looked up from germline, CDR1 is SEHNR and CDR2 is FQNEAQ (reference sequence). The J segment lost 6 bases and the V segment lost 5 bases, leaving 6 bases of the junction unmatched. The CDR3 contains 13 residues. Written as DNA, the CDR3 is TGTGCCAGCAGCCGACAGGGATTGGCTGAAGCTTTCTTT. Protein: CASSRQGLAEAFF.

This chain connects TRBV29-1 to TRBJ1-6; 9 nucleotides match TRBD1. V lost 6 bases and J lost 7; bases outside the gene matches: 7. The CDR3 is 14 amino acids. The germline gives CDR1 SQVTM, CDR2 ANQGSEA. CDR3 nucleotide sequence: TGCAGCGTCCAAGTCACAGGGGGCAATTCACCCCTCCACTTT. This gives the protein CSVQVTGGNSPLHF.

This clone was counted once. This chain links TRBV19 with TRBJ1-5, with D perhaps matching TRBD1 (6 bases). Deletions cut 6 bases from V and 5 bases from J, with 14 bases between. This CDR3 has 14 amino acids. Germline V CDR1 and CDR2: LNHDA, SQIVND (reference sequence). CDR3 bases: TGTGCCAGTAGCCGGACAGTCCCACATCAGCCCCAGCATTTT. Translated, it gives CASSRTVPHQPQHF.

The chain couples TRBV4-2 to TRBJ1-5; D unclear. Between the trimmed V and J ends, which lost 1 base and 1 base, there was a span of 5 bases. Per the germline V gene, CDR1 is LGHNA and CDR2 is YNFKEQ. This CDR3 has 14 residues. The CDR3 sequence is CASSQGGSNQPQHF. The CDR3 DNA is TGTGCCAGCAGCCAAGGAGGGAGCAATCAGCCCCAGCATTTT.

The V gene is TRBV19, the J gene TRBJ2-1, with 13 bases fitting TRBD2. CDR3 length: 15 amino acids. Unmatched junction bases numbered 4, after V lost 3 bases and J lost 8 bases. From germline, CDR1 is LNHDA and CDR2 SQIVND (reference sequence). The CDR3 is CASSIPGLAGDEQFF. The CDR3 DNA reads as TGTGCCAGTAGTATTCCCGGACTAGCGGGAGATGAGCAGTTCTTC.

This clone was counted a few times. This sequence joins TRBV6-6 and TRBJ2-6; the D is unclear. The CDR3 has 16 residues. With 10 bases removed from V and 2 bases from J, the gap between germline ends came to 18 bases. Germline V gives CDR1 MNHNY, CDR2 SVGAGI (reference sequence). The CDR3 reads CATNLLGSTGANVLTF. The CDR3 nucleotides are TGTGCCACCAATCTTTTGGGCAGTACTGGGGCCAACGTCCTGACTTTC.

This clone showed up just a few times. The chain uses TRBV6-1 and TRBJ2-5; D is uncertain. The closer fit of TRBJ2-7 to the DNA end suggests the J call may be wrong. This CDR3 contains 14 residues. Germline CDR1 is MNHNS and CDR2 is SASEGT. The CDR3 DNA follows: TGTGCCAGCAGTGAAAATTACAGATCCTACGAGCAGTACTTC. It encodes CASSENYRSYEQYF.

This clone was recorded only once. The chain is built from TRBV7-9 and TRBJ2-3; TRBD1 matches at 8 bases. This CDR3 contains 17 residues. After removal of 4 bases from V and 4 bases from J, the junction contained 13 bases not matched to a gene. Germline loops: CDR1 SEHNR, CDR2 FQNEAQ (reference sequence). The CDR3, as DNA: TGTGCCAGCAGCTCCACTATCGACAGGGGTGGCGCAGATACGCAGTATTTT. Its translation: CASSSTIDRGGADTQYF.

The chain employs TRBV6-5 and TRBJ2-3; perhaps TRBD2 as D (6 bases). CDR1 MNHEY and CDR2 SVGAGI come from the germline V gene. Between the trimmed V and J ends, which lost 2 bases and 6 bases, there was a span of 15 bases. CDR3 size: 15 residues. The CDR3 coding sequence is TGTGCCAGCAGTTACGATAGCGGACGAGGGGATACGCAGTATTTT. It translates to CASSYDSGRGDTQYF.

V is TRBV5-4 and J is TRBJ2-7; possible D gene TRBD2, 6 bases. Germline V gene lookup returns CDR1 SGHNT and CDR2 YYREEE (reference sequence). This CDR3 has 14 residues. V shed 4 bases and J shed 2 bases, with 13 bases lying between them. CDR3 coding DNA: TGTGCCAGCAGCCCGTACGGGGGTACCTACGAGCAGTACTTC. Translating it yields CASSPYGGTYEQYF.

The chain is built from TRBV6-6 and TRBJ1-2; possibly TRBD1 for D (5 bases). This CDR3 has 14 amino acids. Germline V lookup: CDR1 MNHNY, CDR2 SVGAGI (reference sequence). The ends were cut back, 10 bases at V and 2 bases at J, with 17 bases in the middle. CDR3 residues: CAMGGRGRNYGYTF. Written as DNA, the CDR3 is TGTGCCATGGGGGGGAGGGGAAGAAACTATGGCTACACCTTC.

The V and J genes are TRBV6-4 and TRBJ1-4; D call uncertain. The CDR3 runs to 14 residues. Looked up from germline, CDR1 is MRHNA and CDR2 is SNTAGT. Between the trimmed V and J ends, which lost 3 bases and 7 bases, there was a span of 12 bases. The CDR3 bases are TGTGCCAGCAGTGAATCCTCGTCCGGTGAAAAACTGTTTTTT. It yields the protein CASSESSSGEKLFF.

V gene TRBV2 combines with J gene TRBJ1-4, with 7 nucleotides matching TRBD1. The J segment lost 8 bases and the V segment lost 4 bases, leaving 16 bases of the junction unmatched. The CDR3 length is 17 residues. Germline V gene lookup returns CDR1 SNHLY and CDR2 FYNNEI. Here the CDR3 DNA reads TGTGCCAGCAGTGGGGGTGACAGGGAGCCCCGAGGCGAAAAACTGTTTTTT. Protein: CASSGGDREPRGEKLFF.

A remark on this clone: Distinct nucleotide sequences in the sample also encode this CDR3. V and J are TRBV27 and TRBJ2-2; unclear D gene. Trimming pared 3 bases from V and 4 bases from J, leaving 3 bases between. The V gene's germline CDR1 is MNHEY and CDR2 SMNVEV (reference sequence). This CDR3 spans 12 amino acids. CDR3 in DNA: TGTGCCAGCAGTTTCTCCACCGGGGAGCTGTTTTTT. It is translated as CASSFSTGELFF.

The count of this clone is one. Written as DNA, the CDR3 is TGCGCCAGCAGCTTGGCCACTTTCGGGGGGGTAAACATTCAGTACTTC. Its protein is CASSLATFGGVNIQYF. The chain is built from TRBV5-1 and TRBJ2-4, with 8 bases identical to TRBD2. J lost 6 bases, V lost 0 bases, and 8 bases had no gene match. From germline, CDR1 is SGHRS and CDR2 YFSETQ. This CDR3 region has 16 residues.

The J gene is TRBJ1-4, the V gene TRBV5-1; possible D gene TRBD1, 5 bases. The ends were cut back, 4 bases at V and 4 bases at J, with 11 bases in the middle. CDR3 length: 14 amino acids. The germline V gene has CDR1 SGHRS and CDR2 YFSETQ. The DNA of the CDR3 is TGCGCCAGCAGCCGGGAGGGGATTAATGAAAAACTGTTTTTT. This translates into CASSREGINEKLFF.

V gene TRBV15 combines with J gene TRBJ2-3; D not certain. Trimming pared 3 bases from V and 1 base from J, leaving 14 bases between. CDR3 length: 16 amino acids. The V gene's germline CDR1 is LNHNV and CDR2 YYDKDF (reference sequence). CDR3 sequence reads: CATSRTAALRTDTQYF. CDR3 nucleotides: TGTGCCACCAGCAGGACGGCGGCCCTTCGCACAGATACGCAGTATTTT.